Each of the 5 T cell receptor beta chains below was sequenced from the same sample in a study of blood T cell repertoires in COVID-19. Profiling relied on immunoSEQ multiplex PCR, and the TCRdb table lists in-frame clones only, not all of them. In the table there are approximately 280,000 clones, around 85% of which are singletons. The sample taken for sequencing was peripheral blood. The origin of the receptors is a woman aged 30 to 39 who had recovered from COVID-19.

The V and J genes are TRBV5-4 and TRBJ2-2; 8 bases map to TRBD1. The CDR3 runs to 16 residues. After removal of 5 bases from V and 7 bases from J, the junction contained 13 bases not matched to a gene. Per germline, CDR1 SGHNT and CDR2 YYREEE (reference sequence). For the CDR3, the DNA is TGTGCCAGCAGACTGACCCTCGACAGGGGAGGCGGGGAGCTGTTTTTT. This sequence encodes CASRLTLDRGGGELFF.

V gene TRBV5-1 combines with J gene TRBJ1-1; weak D call: TRBD1 (5 bases). The CDR3 has 17 amino acids. The germline gives CDR1 SGHRS, CDR2 YFSETQ. With 1 base removed from V and 2 bases from J, the gap between germline ends came to 18 bases. The CDR3 DNA follows: TGCGCCAGCAGCTTGTACGCCCCTGGACACCTAAACACTGAAGCTTTCTTT. This translates into CASSLYAPGHLNTEAFF. The entire variable domain, with the rest obtained from reference TRBV5-1 and TRBJ1-1, is as follows: KAGVTQTPRYLIKTRGQQVTLSCSPISGHRSVSWYQQTPGQGLQFLFEYFSETQRNKGNFPGRFSGRQFSNSRSEMNVSTLELGDSALYLCASSLYAPGHLNTEAFFGQGTRLTVV.

The chain joins TRBV30 to TRBJ2-6, with 7 bases fitting TRBD1. Germline V gene data show CDR1 as GTSNPN and CDR2 as SVGIG (reference sequence). This CDR3 has 14 residues. Unmatched junction bases numbered 3, after V lost 4 bases and J lost 3 bases. The CDR3 DNA is TGTGCCTGGACGACAGGGAGTGGGGCCAACGTCCTGACTTTC. Protein: CAWTTGSGANVLTF. Filled out from reference TRBV30 and TRBJ2-6, the complete variable domain reads SQTIHQWPATLVQPVGSPLSLECTVEGTSNPNLYWYRQAAGRGLQLLFYSVGIGQISSEVPQNLSASRPQDRQFILSSKKLLLSDSGFYLCAWTTGSGANVLTFGAGSRLTVL.

The V call is TRBV3-1 (or the pseudogene TRBV3-2), the J call TRBJ2-7, with D unclear. Germline V gene lookup returns CDR1 LGHDT and CDR2 YNNKEL (reference sequence). The V end was cut by 8 bases, the J end by 0 bases, with 8 bases between. This CDR3 has 12 residues. CDR3 amino acids: CASGPSSYEQYF. In DNA form, the CDR3 reads TGTGCCAGCGGTCCGAGCTCCTACGAGCAGTACTTC.

The chain recombines TRBV5-4 with TRBJ2-4, with TRBD2 as a possible D gene (6 bases). Germline V gene lookup returns CDR1 SGHNT and CDR2 YYREEE (reference sequence). The CDR3 runs to 14 residues. Trimming removed 4 bases at V and 7 bases at J, with 15 bases between. The CDR3 loop reads CASSGGKEGNIQYF. The CDR3 nucleotides are TGTGCCAGCAGCGGGGGGAAGGAGGGCAACATTCAGTACTTC. Combining the CDR3 with reference TRBV5-4 and TRBJ2-4 gives the whole variable domain ETGVTQSPTHLIKTRGQQVTLRCSSQSGHNTVSWYQQALGQGPQFIFQYYREEENGRGNFPPRFSGLQFPNYSSELNVNALELDDSALYLCASSGGKEGNIQYFGAGTRLSVL.